The 30 T cell receptor beta chains presented below share a single source sample, sequenced in a study of T cells after yellow fever vaccination. In TCRdb, the 5' RACE reads were re-called with MiXCR into one record per CDR3 protein. The sample has hundreds of thousands of distinct CDR3 sequences, under 20% seen once. Sequencing used PBMCs, obtained before the yellow fever booster vaccination. These receptor sequences come from a man aged 18 to 30 who received the YFV17D yellow fever vaccine.

This clonotype was observed many times. This sequence joins TRBV6-1 and TRBJ2-1; D gene ambiguous. There are 15 residues in the CDR3. CDR1 is MNHNS and CDR2 is SASEGT in the germline V gene. V shed 8 bases and J shed 3 bases, with 17 bases lying between them. The CDR3 DNA is TGTGCCAGCGATTCGAACCTTCGGCTCTACAATGAGCAGTTCTTC. Its protein product is CASDSNLRLYNEQFF.

The chain uses TRBV20-1 and TRBJ1-6; TRBD1 agrees at 9 bases. The CDR3 totals 17 residues. The V gene's germline CDR1 is DFQATT and CDR2 SNEGSKA (reference sequence). Trimming removed 6 bases from V and 3 bases from J; junction bases left unmatched: 12. CDR3 nucleotide sequence: TGCAGTGCCACTGAAGCCGGGACAGGGTACTATAATTCACCCCTCCACTTT. It specifies CSATEAGTGYYNSPLHF.

The table lists this clonotype with many counts. This chain connects TRBV4-1 to TRBJ2-7, with no clear D. Germline V CDR1 and CDR2: MGHRA, YSYEKL. The length of the CDR3 is 14 residues. The V end was cut by 1 base, the J end by 2 bases, with 9 bases between. The CDR3 loop reads CASSQGPATYEQYF. The CDR3 nucleotides read TGCGCCAGCAGCCAAGGCCCGGCGACCTACGAGCAGTACTTC.

The V gene is TRBV7-2, the J gene TRBJ1-6; TRBD1 might be the D (6 bases). The CDR3 has 14 residues. Germline CDR1 is SGHTA and CDR2 is FQGNSA. Trimming cost V 5 bases and J 9 bases, with 14 bases left between them. The CDR3 nucleotides read TGTGCCAGCAGCCGCGCTCAGGGGACTTCACCCCTCCACTTT. This sequence encodes CASSRAQGTSPLHF. Together with reference TRBV7-2 and TRBJ1-6, the CDR3 gives the full variable domain: GAGVSQSPSNKVTEKGKDVELRCDPISGHTALYWYRQSLGQGLEFLIYFQGNSAPDKSGLPSDRFSAERTGGSVSTLTIQRTQQEDSAVYLCASSRAQGTSPLHFGNGTRLTVT.

This clonotype occurred a few times. The V gene is TRBV3-1, the J gene TRBJ1-1, with D possibly matching TRBD1 (5 bases). V lost 3 bases and J lost 6, with 14 bases in between. There are 14 residues in the CDR3. CDR1 is LGHDT, CDR2 YNNKEL, per germline (reference sequence). CDR3 in DNA: TGTGCCAGCAGCCACGCAGAGGGACTTTCTGAAGCTTTCTTT. This translates into CASSHAEGLSEAFF.

The chain couples TRBV6-1 to TRBJ2-3, with unresolved D. V dropped 4 bases and J dropped 2 bases, with 7 bases sitting between them. The germline gives CDR1 MNHNS, CDR2 SASEGT. This CDR3 has 13 residues. CDR3 in DNA: TGTGCCAGCAGTGGGATTGACACAGATACGCAGTATTTT. It specifies CASSGIDTDTQYF.

This chain links TRBV10-3 with TRBJ2-1; D might be TRBD2 (7 bases). The CDR3 is 14 amino acids. Germline CDR1 and CDR2: ENHRY and SYGVKD. V shed 7 bases and J shed 7 bases, with 17 bases lying between them. The CDR3 loop is CAITGEGGGNEQFF. As DNA, the CDR3 is TGTGCCATCACTGGGGAGGGGGGAGGTAATGAGCAGTTCTTC.

The DNA for the CDR3 is TGCGCCAGCAGCCAAAATCGGGGGGAAGCTTTCTTT. Translating gives CASSQNRGEAFF. The genes are TRBV4-1 and TRBJ1-1; the D gene is possibly TRBD1 (5 bases). The germline V and J ends were trimmed by 2 bases and 8 bases, with 9 bases remaining between them. Germline loops: CDR1 MGHRA, CDR2 YSYEKL. This CDR3 has 12 amino acids.

This clonotype occurred once. V gene TRBV29-1 combines with J gene TRBJ2-3; D remains ambiguous. CDR3 size: 11 residues. V lost 2 bases to trimming and J lost 6 bases, with 6 bases between them. Germline V gives CDR1 SQVTM, CDR2 ANQGSEA. CDR3 amino acids: CSVESVDTQYF. The CDR3 DNA follows: TGCAGCGTTGAATCTGTGGATACGCAGTATTTT.

The J gene is TRBJ2-3, the V gene TRBV7-9; TRBD2 matches 15 bases. Trimming cost V 5 bases and J 2 bases; bases outside gene matches: 14. Germline V gene sequence: CDR1 SEHNR, CDR2 FQNEAQ (reference sequence). The CDR3 contains 20 residues. CDR3 coding DNA: TGTGCCAGCAGCCCGCAATCCCGGGGACTAGCGGGGGGCGTCACAGATACGCAGTATTTT. Its protein product is CASSPQSRGLAGGVTDTQYF.

The chain recombines TRBV5-1 with TRBJ2-7; maybe TRBD1 (5 bases). Germline V gene data show CDR1 as SGHRS and CDR2 as YFSETQ. This CDR3 has 15 residues. V was trimmed by 0 bases and J by 0 bases, leaving 10 bases between them. CDR3 loop: CASSLGGLPSYEQYF. In DNA form, the CDR3 reads TGCGCCAGCAGCTTGGGGGGCCTGCCCTCCTACGAGCAGTACTTC.

This chain's CDR3 is CASSYGGIYEQYV. For the CDR3, the DNA is TGTGCCAGCAGTTACGGAGGGATATACGAGCAGTACGTC. J is TRBJ2-7 and V is TRBV6-6, with D perhaps TRBD2 (6 bases). Trimming pared 2 bases from V and 4 bases from J, leaving 9 bases between. The CDR3 has 13 residues. The germline V gene has CDR1 MNHNY and CDR2 SVGAGI (reference sequence).

This clonotype was detected a few times. The chain recombines TRBV6-5 with TRBJ2-7; 8 bases match TRBD1. Germline lookup yields CDR1 MNHEY and CDR2 SVGAGI. V was pared by 5 bases and J by 3 bases, with 6 bases of the junction left unmatched. This CDR3 contains 14 residues. In DNA, the CDR3 is TGTGCCAGCAGTACCGGGACAGGTGGCTACGAGCAGTACTTC. This sequence encodes CASSTGTGGYEQYF.

There are a few counts of this clonotype. V and J are TRBV6-5 and TRBJ1-1; D is uncertain. V lost 6 bases to trimming and J lost 7 bases, with 15 bases between them. Germline lookup yields CDR1 MNHEY and CDR2 SVGAGI. This CDR3 region has 13 residues. In DNA, the CDR3 is TGTGCCAGCAGAGATCCGGACGAAGATGAAGCTTTCTTT. This translates into CASRDPDEDEAFF.

This clonotype was counted only a few times. The gene calls are TRBV20-1 and TRBJ1-2; 7 bases fit TRBD1. Germline V lookup: CDR1 DFQATT, CDR2 SNEGSKA (reference sequence). The V segment lost 5 bases and the J segment 4 bases; nucleotides outside the gene matches: 7. CDR3 length: 13 residues. DNA for the CDR3: TGCAGTGCTCGAGGGGGGACAGTCTATGGCTACACCTTC. It codes for CSARGGTVYGYTF.

The chain recombines TRBV5-1 with TRBJ1-5; D is undetermined. CDR1 and CDR2 from the germline V gene are SGHRS and YFSETQ. This CDR3 contains 13 residues. Trimming removed 4 bases from V and 4 bases from J, with 9 bases in between. CDR3 amino acids: CASSRGDNQPQHF. CDR3 nucleotides: TGCGCCAGCAGCAGAGGAGATAATCAGCCCCAGCATTTT.

This clonotype was recorded a few times. V gene TRBV7-6 combines with J gene TRBJ1-3; D uncertain. The CDR3 is made up of 16 amino acids. V lost 0 bases and J lost 0, with 9 bases in between. Germline loops: CDR1 SGHVS, CDR2 FNYEAQ. CDR3 in DNA: TGTGCCAGCAGCTTAGCCACAGCCTTCTCTGGAAACACCATATATTTT. This encodes CASSLATAFSGNTIYF.

The chain employs TRBV10-3 and TRBJ2-6; the D gene is possibly TRBD2 (5 bases). Trimming shortened V by 10 bases and J by 3 bases, and 13 bases separated the two germline ends. Germline V lookup: CDR1 ENHRY, CDR2 SYGVKD. This CDR3 has 14 residues. The CDR3 is CATPSDYGANVLTF. The CDR3 nucleotides read TGTGCCACCCCATCCGACTATGGGGCCAACGTCCTGACTTTC.

The table lists this clonotype with a few counts. The chain uses TRBV14 and TRBJ2-3; no clear D. The germline V gene has CDR1 SGHDN and CDR2 FVKESK. V gave up 0 bases and J gave up 5 bases, with 12 bases separating them. CDR3 length: 15 amino acids. The CDR3 nucleotides are TGTGCCAGCAGCCAAGATTTTGAACGGAAAGATACGCAGTATTTT. Protein product: CASSQDFERKDTQYF.

V usage is TRBV7-2 and J usage is TRBJ1-2; TRBD1 matches at 9 bases. CDR1 SGHTA and CDR2 FQGNSA come from the germline V gene. V was clipped by 8 bases and J by 4 bases; unmatched bases: 11. This CDR3 is built from 15 residues. In DNA form, the CDR3 reads TGTGCCAGCGGATTTCCGGTGGGACAGGGCTATGGCTACACCTTC. As protein: CASGFPVGQGYGYTF.

A few counts support this clonotype. The gene calls are TRBV2 and TRBJ2-3; 7 nucleotides match TRBD2. V was clipped by 3 bases and J by 4 bases; unmatched bases: 10. Germline-derived CDR1 and CDR2 are SNHLY and FYNNEI. CDR3 length equals 16 residues. The CDR3 here is CASSDLRAGNADTQYF. The CDR3 coding sequence is TGTGCCAGCAGTGACCTTCGAGCGGGGAACGCAGATACGCAGTATTTT.

In its sample, this clonotype was seen a few times. The genes are TRBV7-3 and TRBJ2-2; 10 bases fit TRBD1. The CDR3 is 17 residues long. Germline CDR1 and CDR2: SGHTA and FQGTGA. V was clipped by 2 bases and J by 6 bases; unmatched bases: 9. CDR3 sequence reads: CASSLGTAGTGAGELFF. The CDR3 nucleotides read TGTGCCAGCAGCTTAGGAACCGCCGGGACAGGGGCCGGGGAGCTGTTTTTT.

The chain recombines TRBV19 with TRBJ2-6, with D tentatively TRBD1 or TRBD2 (5 bases each). Germline V CDR1 and CDR2: LNHDA, SQIVND (reference sequence). The CDR3 is 17 residues long. V was trimmed by 4 bases and J by 0 bases, leaving 13 bases between them. The CDR3 loop is CASSTPPGRSGANVLTF. In DNA, the CDR3 is TGTGCCAGTAGTACCCCCCCGGGGCGCTCTGGGGCCAACGTCCTGACTTTC.

The CDR3 region has the DNA TGTGCCAGCTCACCACCGGACCGGGGATACACTGAAGCTTTCTTT. Translation: CASSPPDRGYTEAFF. The rearrangement links TRBV18 to TRBJ1-1; D gene ambiguous. The CDR3 consists of 15 residues. The V and J ends lost 0 bases and 3 bases respectively, with 11 bases between them. The germline V gene encodes CDR1 KGHSH and CDR2 LQKENI.

The rearrangement uses TRBV7-2 and TRBJ2-1; the D gene is possibly TRBD2 (5 bases). Germline-derived CDR1 and CDR2 are SGHTA and FQGNSA. V lost 0 bases and J lost 4, with 19 bases in between. The CDR3 covers 18 residues. The CDR3 DNA reads as TGTGCCAGCAGCTTAGCGTATCCGGGGTCCGTCATGTACAATGAGCAGTTCTTC. Its translation is CASSLAYPGSVMYNEQFF.

This clonotype was counted a few times. The gene calls are TRBV12-3 or TRBV12-4 and TRBJ2-5; TRBD2 matches at 9 bases. The CDR3 totals 15 residues. The V segment lost 4 bases and the J segment 7 bases; nucleotides outside the gene matches: 10. CDR3 amino acids: CASSSVAGALGTQYF. The CDR3 DNA follows: TGTGCCAGCAGTTCCGTAGCGGGGGCTTTAGGGACCCAGTACTTC.

The chain couples TRBV7-2 to TRBJ1-3, with 8 nucleotides matching TRBD1. Germline V lookup: CDR1 SGHTA, CDR2 FQGNSA. The CDR3 length is 16 residues. The V gene end was trimmed by 4 bases and the J gene end by 0 bases; junction bases not matched to a gene: 5. The CDR3 nucleotides read TGTGCCAGCAGCTCCGGGACAGGTTACTCTGGAAACACCATATATTTT. Its protein is CASSSGTGYSGNTIYF.

The chain recombines TRBV9 with TRBJ2-5, with 9 bases fitting TRBD2. Germline lookup yields CDR1 SGDLS and CDR2 YYNGEE. J gave up 4 bases and V 0 bases, and 4 bases lay outside the gene matches. The CDR3 sequence is 15 residues long. CDR3 sequence reads: CASSVGAGGIETQYF. The CDR3 DNA reads as TGTGCCAGCAGCGTAGGGGCGGGGGGGATAGAGACCCAGTACTTC.

This clonotype came up a few times. V gene TRBV18 combines with J gene TRBJ1-2; D perhaps matches TRBD1 (6 bases). The CDR3 runs to 13 residues. Between the trimmed V and J ends, which lost 1 base and 5 bases, there was a span of 8 bases. CDR1 is KGHSH, CDR2 LQKENI, per germline. CDR3 sequence (DNA): TGTGCCAGCTCACCACAACAGGGTTATGGCTACACCTTC. This encodes CASSPQQGYGYTF.

This clonotype turned up a few times. The gene calls are TRBV12-3 or TRBV12-4 and TRBJ1-2, with 7 nucleotides matching TRBD1. V shed 6 bases and J 1 base; nucleotides not matched to a gene: 17. The CDR3 totals 18 residues. The CDR3 region is CASRELAVTGMGNYGYTF. CDR3 nucleotides: TGTGCCAGCAGGGAATTGGCTGTGACAGGGATGGGTAACTATGGCTACACCTTC.